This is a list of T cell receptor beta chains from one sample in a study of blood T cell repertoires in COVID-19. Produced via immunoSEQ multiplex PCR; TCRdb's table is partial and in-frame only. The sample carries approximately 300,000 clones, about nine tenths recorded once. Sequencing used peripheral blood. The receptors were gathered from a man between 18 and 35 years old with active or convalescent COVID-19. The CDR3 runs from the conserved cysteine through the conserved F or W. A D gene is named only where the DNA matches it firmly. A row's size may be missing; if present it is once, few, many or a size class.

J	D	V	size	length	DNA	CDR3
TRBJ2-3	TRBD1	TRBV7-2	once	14	TGTGCCAGCAGCACCCGGACAGGGCCAGATACGCAGTATTTT	CASSTRTGPDTQYF
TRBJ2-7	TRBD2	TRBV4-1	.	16	TGCGCCAGCAGCCAAGATTCGCGGGAGCGCTCCTACGAGCAGTACTTC	CASSQDSRERSYEQYF
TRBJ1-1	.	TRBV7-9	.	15	TGTGCCAGCAGCTTAGACGGGGGGTTCTCCGGTGAAGCTTTCTTT	CASSLDGGFSGEAFF
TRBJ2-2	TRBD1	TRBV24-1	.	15	TGTGCCACTGCCCCGGGACAGGGGGCAACCGGGGAGCTGTTTTTT	CATAPGQGATGELFF
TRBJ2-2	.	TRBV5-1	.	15	TGCGCCAGCAGTTTCGGGACACTGAACACCGGGGAGCTGTTTTTT	CASSFGTLNTGELFF
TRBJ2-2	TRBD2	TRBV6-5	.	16	TGTGCCAGCAGTTACGAGGGCGGGAGGAGGACCGGGGAGCTGTTTTTT	CASSYEGGRRTGELFF
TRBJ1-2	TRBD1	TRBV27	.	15	TGTGCCAGCAGTTCCCGGGACAGGGGGAACTATGGCTACACCTTC	CASSSRDRGNYGYTF
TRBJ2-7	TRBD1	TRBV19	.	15	TGTGCCAGTAGCCGTTCCGGGACAGTAAACTACGAGCAGTACTTC	CASSRSGTVNYEQYF
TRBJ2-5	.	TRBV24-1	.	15	TGTGCCACCAGTGAAACAACCCTGGAGGGGGAGACCCAGTACTTC	CATSETTLEGETQYF
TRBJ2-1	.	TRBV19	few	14	TGTGCCAGTAGTATAGCGGGGAGGTTGGATGAGCAGTTCTTC	CASSIAGRLDEQFF
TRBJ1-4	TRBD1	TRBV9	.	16	TGTGCCAGCAGCGAGAGAGGGGACAGGGTGGGAGAAAAACTGTTTTTT	CASSERGDRVGEKLFF
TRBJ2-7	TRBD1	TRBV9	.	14	TGTGCCAGCAACAGACAGGGGAGCACCTACGAGCAGTACTTC	CASNRQGSTYEQYF
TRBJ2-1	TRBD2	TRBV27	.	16	TGTGCCAGCAGGAGGTCTGGGACTAGCGAAGGGAAAGAGCAGTTCTTC	CASRRSGTSEGKEQFF
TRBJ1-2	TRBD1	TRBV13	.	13	TGTGCCAGCAGCTTTGACAGGGGGCACGGCTACACCTTC	CASSFDRGHGYTF
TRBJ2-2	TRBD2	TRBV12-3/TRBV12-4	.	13	TGTGCCAGCAGGACACTAGCGACCGGGGAGCTGTTTTTT	CASRTLATGELFF
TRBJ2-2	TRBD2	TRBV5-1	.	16	TGCGCCAGCAGCTTGACGCCTAGCGGGGGGGCCGGGGAGCTGTTTTTT	CASSLTPSGGAGELFF
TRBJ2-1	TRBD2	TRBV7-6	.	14	TGTGCCAGCAGCAGTTCGGGGGGGCCGGGTGAGCAGTTCTTC	CASSSSGGPGEQFF
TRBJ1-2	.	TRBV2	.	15	TGTGCCAGCAGTAACTTACTTACAGGGCAAAATGGCTACACCTTC	CASSNLLTGQNGYTF
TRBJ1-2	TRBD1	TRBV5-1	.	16	TGCGCCAGCAGCATAGACAGGGGGCGAAAGTTCTATGGCTACACCTTC	CASSIDRGRKFYGYTF
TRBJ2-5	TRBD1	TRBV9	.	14	TGTGCCAGCAACAGTAGGGGGCTGGGTGAGACCCAGTACTTC	CASNSRGLGETQYF
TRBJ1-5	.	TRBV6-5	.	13	TGTGCCAGCAGTCTCAGATTCAATCAGCCCCAGCATTTT	CASSLRFNQPQHF
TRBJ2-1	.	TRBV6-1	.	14	TGTGCCAGCAGTCTTACACAGGGAACTAATGAGCAGTTCTTC	CASSLTQGTNEQFF
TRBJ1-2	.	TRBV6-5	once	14	TGTGCCAGCAGATCGGACGGAGGGGCGAATGGCTACACCTTC	CASRSDGGANGYTF
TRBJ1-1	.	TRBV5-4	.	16	TGTGCCAGCAGCTTGGCCTTTCGTGGGAGGAACACTGAAGCTTTCTTT	CASSLAFRGRNTEAFF
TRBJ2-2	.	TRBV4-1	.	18	TGCGCCAGCACCCCGAGGCCGGTCACGCAAACATTCACCGGGGAGCTGTTTTTT	CASTPRPVTQTFTGELFF
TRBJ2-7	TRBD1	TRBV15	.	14	TGTGCCACCGTCGATCCGGGACAGGGGAACGAGCAGTACTTC	CATVDPGQGNEQYF
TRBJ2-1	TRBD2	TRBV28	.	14	TGTGCCAGCAGTTTGAGGGACTATCGGCTTGAGCAGTTCTTC	CASSLRDYRLEQFF
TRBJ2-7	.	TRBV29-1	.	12	TGCAGCGTTGAGGGCAGGGACTACGAGCAGTACTTC	CSVEGRDYEQYF
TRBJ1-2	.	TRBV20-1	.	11	TGCAGTGCAACGGGAGTCTATGGCTACACCTTC	CSATGVYGYTF
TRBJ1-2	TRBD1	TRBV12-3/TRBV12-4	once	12	TGTGCCAGCAGCGCCGGGACAGGGCCAGACACCTTC	CASSAGTGPDTF
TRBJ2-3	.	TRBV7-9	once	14	TGTGCCAGCAGCTTTGGGGAGAACACAGATACGCAGTATTTT	CASSFGENTDTQYF
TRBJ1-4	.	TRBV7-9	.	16	TGTGCCAGCAGCTTGTCGCCAGGGTCACCTAATGAAAAACTGTTTTTT	CASSLSPGSPNEKLFF
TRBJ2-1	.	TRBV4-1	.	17	TGCGCCAGCAGCCAGACGGAGGCCGGGAGCTCCTACAATGAGCAGTTCTTC	CASSQTEAGSSYNEQFF
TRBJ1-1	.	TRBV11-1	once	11	TGTGCCAGCAGCCCGTACACTGAAGCTTTCTTT	CASSPYTEAFF
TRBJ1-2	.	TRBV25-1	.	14	TGTGCCAGCAGGGGCCGAGGGGGTAACTATGGCTACACCTTC	CASRGRGGNYGYTF
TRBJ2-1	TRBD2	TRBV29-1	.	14	TGCAGCGTTGATTTCGGCGGGAGTTTAAATGAGCAGTTCTTC	CSVDFGGSLNEQFF
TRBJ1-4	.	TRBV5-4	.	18	TGTGCCAGCAGCTCTAGGGGGTTCAGGAATCCGACTAATGAAAAACTGTTTTTT	CASSSRGFRNPTNEKLFF
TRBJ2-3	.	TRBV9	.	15	TGTGCCAGCAGCGTAGAAGCAGAAAGAGGAGATACGCAGTATTTT	CASSVEAERGDTQYF
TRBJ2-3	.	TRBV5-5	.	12	TGTGCCAGCAGCCCTCGGGCAGATACGCAGTATTTT	CASSPRADTQYF
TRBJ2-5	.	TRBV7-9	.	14	TGTGCCAGCAGCTCCCCGGCGGCCCAAGAGACCCAGTACTTC	CASSSPAAQETQYF
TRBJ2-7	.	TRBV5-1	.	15	TGCGCCAGCAGCTTGGACAGGGTTTTTCCCTACGAGCAGTACTTC	CASSLDRVFPYEQYF
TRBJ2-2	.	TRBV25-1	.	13	TGTGCCAGCAGTCGGCGACTTACCGGGGAGCTGTTTTTT	CASSRRLTGELFF
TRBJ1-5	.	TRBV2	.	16	TGTGCCAGCAGCTATACCCCTGGCGGCTTCAGTCAGCCCCAGCATTTT	CASSYTPGGFSQPQHF
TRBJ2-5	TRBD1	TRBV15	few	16	TGTGCCACCAGCAGAGGCGCCGGGACAGAACAAGAGACCCAGTACTTC	CATSRGAGTEQETQYF
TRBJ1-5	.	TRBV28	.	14	TGTGCCAGCAGTTCCCCCGCGAGCAATCAGCCCCAGCATTTT	CASSSPASNQPQHF
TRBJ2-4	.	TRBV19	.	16	TGTGCCAGTAGTTTTAACAGGGCTCAAGCCAAAAACATTCAGTACTTC	CASSFNRAQAKNIQYF
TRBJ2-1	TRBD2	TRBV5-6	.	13	TGTGCCAGCACCGTTAGCGGGAGCAATGAGCAGTTCTTC	CASTVSGSNEQFF
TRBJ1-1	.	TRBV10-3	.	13	TGTGCCATCAAAGGAGAACCGAACACTGAAGCTTTCTTT	CAIKGEPNTEAFF